This T cell receptor (beta chain) was captured by sequencing in a study of a mutant IDH1 vaccine in newly diagnosed glioma. Background on the study: Either 4-6 weeks after radiotherapy alone or alongside temozolomide, vaccination was begun. Treated patients had a mean age of around 40 years and a sex split that was approximately 62% male and roughly 40% female. Broader study findings: Seemingly, top peripheral T cell clonotype changes bore no relation to pseudoprogression.

Germline V CDR1 and CDR2: GTSNPN, SVGIG (reference sequence). CDR3 length equals 14 residues. The V and J ends lost 4 bases and 5 bases respectively, with 14 bases between them. The time point here: week 11, during vaccination. The vaccine gave 300 ug of a 20-mer mutant IDH1 peptide subcutaneously per dose. New WHO grade 3 or 4 astrocytomas that were IDH1-mutant and ATRX-lost had been found in donors. Generated by immunoSEQ multiplex PCR, the TCRdb table keeps only in-frame clones and is missing some. The sample records about 25,000 clones, about three quarters being singletons. Concerning this clone itself: What it recognizes is unknown.

The TCR originated in a man aged 18 to 29 with glioma. Some clones in this sample may be carry-over from other donors' samples. Specimen: peripheral blood mononuclear cells (PBMCs), collected from a glioma patient whose treatment included an IDH1 peptide vaccine. J is TRBJ1-4 and V is TRBV30; D is uncertain. The CDR3 nucleotides are TGTGCCTGGAATAGAGGCCTCACAAATGAAAAACTGTTTTTT. This encodes CAWNRGLTNEKLFF.